Listed below are T cell receptor beta chains from one sample, sequenced in a study of cytomegalovirus exposure and HLA in healthy donors. Sequencing used immunoSEQ multiplex PCR; TCRdb keeps in-frame clones, though not all of them. The sample totals tens of thousands of clones. Sequencing used PBMCs. The receptors originated from a woman aged 50 to 60 in good health and CMV-seropositive. The CDR3 runs from the conserved cysteine through the conserved F or W. D genes are given only for firm matches. The size entry is marked missing in some rows and otherwise reads once, few, many or a size class.

abundance: -
d_gene: TRBD1
j_gene: TRBJ1-4
v_gene: TRBV15
CDR3aa: CATSRAGTGYEKLFF
CDR3nt: TGTGCCACCAGCAGGGCTGGGACAGGTTATGAAAAACTGTTTTTT

abundance: -
d_gene: -
j_gene: TRBJ2-7
v_gene: TRBV5-5
CDR3aa: CASSSERLEQYF
CDR3nt: TGTGCCAGCAGCTCCGAGAGGCTCGAGCAGTACTTC

abundance: -
d_gene: TRBD1
j_gene: TRBJ1-4
v_gene: TRBV29-1
CDR3aa: CSVGTGGGITEKLFF
CDR3nt: TGCAGCGTCGGGACAGGGGGCGGAATTACTGAAAAACTGTTTTTT

abundance: -
d_gene: -
j_gene: TRBJ1-1
v_gene: TRBV7-6
CDR3aa: CASSEITPNTEAFF
CDR3nt: TGTGCCAGCAGCGAAATTACACCGAACACTGAAGCTTTCTTT

abundance: -
d_gene: -
j_gene: TRBJ2-7
v_gene: TRBV20-1
CDR3aa: CSASLASEQYF
CDR3nt: TGCAGTGCTAGTCTAGCATCCGAGCAGTACTTC

abundance: -
d_gene: -
j_gene: TRBJ2-7
v_gene: TRBV7-9
CDR3aa: CASSSNRLPYEQYF
CDR3nt: TGTGCCAGCAGCTCCAACAGGCTCCCCTACGAGCAGTACTTC

abundance: -
d_gene: -
j_gene: TRBJ2-1
v_gene: TRBV19
CDR3aa: CASTWDLSSYNEQFF
CDR3nt: TGTGCCAGTACTTGGGACTTGAGCTCCTACAATGAGCAGTTCTTC

abundance: -
d_gene: -
j_gene: TRBJ1-5
v_gene: TRBV4-1
CDR3aa: CASSDFRASNQPQHF
CDR3nt: TGCGCCAGCAGTGACTTTCGAGCCAGCAATCAGCCCCAGCATTTT

abundance: -
d_gene: -
j_gene: TRBJ2-2
v_gene: TRBV7-3
CDR3aa: CASSILQGTGELFF
CDR3nt: TGTGCCAGCAGCATTCTACAGGGCACCGGGGAGCTGTTTTTT

abundance: -
d_gene: TRBD2
j_gene: TRBJ2-5
v_gene: TRBV9
CDR3aa: CASSTRPGLVGQETQYF
CDR3nt: TGTGCCAGCAGCACCCGACCGGGACTAGTGGGCCAAGAGACCCAGTACTTC

abundance: -
d_gene: TRBD2
j_gene: TRBJ2-5
v_gene: TRBV5-6
CDR3aa: CASSRGLVVGETQYF
CDR3nt: TGTGCCAGCAGCAGGGGACTAGTAGTCGGAGAGACCCAGTACTTC

abundance: -
d_gene: -
j_gene: TRBJ2-3
v_gene: TRBV11-2
CDR3aa: CASSSQGPDTQYF
CDR3nt: TGTGCCAGCAGCTCGCAGGGTCCAGATACGCAGTATTTT

abundance: -
d_gene: -
j_gene: TRBJ2-5
v_gene: TRBV14
CDR3aa: CASSQGLLVGRETQYF
CDR3nt: TGTGCCAGCAGCCAAGGCTTACTGGTAGGGAGGGAGACCCAGTACTTC

abundance: -
d_gene: -
j_gene: TRBJ1-4
v_gene: TRBV7-9
CDR3aa: CASSLRGYTNEKLFF
CDR3nt: TGTGCCAGCAGCCTCAGGGGATATACTAATGAAAAACTGTTTTTT

abundance: -
d_gene: TRBD1
j_gene: TRBJ1-3
v_gene: TRBV30
CDR3aa: CAWDVRGSGNTIYF
CDR3nt: TGTGCCTGGGACGTCAGGGGGAGCGGAAACACCATATATTTT

abundance: -
d_gene: -
j_gene: TRBJ2-1
v_gene: TRBV4-3
CDR3aa: CASSQGGSSDNEQFF
CDR3nt: TGCGCCAGCAGCCAAGGAGGGAGCTCCGACAATGAGCAGTTCTTC

abundance: -
d_gene: -
j_gene: TRBJ1-1
v_gene: TRBV28
CDR3aa: CASSRGWGRRNTEAFF
CDR3nt: TGTGCCAGCAGCCGAGGGTGGGGGAGGAGAAACACTGAAGCTTTCTTT

abundance: -
d_gene: -
j_gene: TRBJ1-6
v_gene: TRBV6-1
CDR3aa: CASSGGDNSPLHF
CDR3nt: TGTGCCAGCAGTGGCGGGGATAATTCACCCCTCCACTTT

abundance: -
d_gene: TRBD1
j_gene: TRBJ2-7
v_gene: TRBV9
CDR3aa: CASSATDRVGEQYF
CDR3nt: TGTGCCAGCAGCGCGACCGACAGGGTTGGAGAGCAGTACTTC

abundance: -
d_gene: -
j_gene: TRBJ1-1
v_gene: TRBV19
CDR3aa: CASSIKRGTEAFF
CDR3nt: TGTGCCAGTAGTATAAAGCGGGGCACTGAAGCTTTCTTT

abundance: -
d_gene: TRBD1
j_gene: TRBJ1-2
v_gene: TRBV19
CDR3aa: CASEQGASFYGYTF
CDR3nt: TGTGCCAGTGAGCAGGGGGCCTCTTTCTATGGCTACACCTTC

abundance: -
d_gene: TRBD2
j_gene: TRBJ2-1
v_gene: TRBV6-6
CDR3aa: CASSPLAGGANEQFF
CDR3nt: TGTGCCAGCAGTCCTCTAGCGGGGGGGGCCAATGAGCAGTTCTTC

abundance: -
d_gene: TRBD2
j_gene: TRBJ2-1
v_gene: TRBV7-6
CDR3aa: CASSSGLAGSNEQFF
CDR3nt: TGTGCCAGCAGCTCCGGACTAGCGGGGTCCAATGAGCAGTTCTTC

abundance: -
d_gene: TRBD1
j_gene: TRBJ2-7
v_gene: TRBV7-9
CDR3aa: CASSFSTGGTYEQYF
CDR3nt: TGTGCCAGCAGCTTCTCGACAGGGGGGACCTACGAGCAGTACTTC

abundance: -
d_gene: -
j_gene: TRBJ1-2
v_gene: TRBV4-2
CDR3aa: CASSQGLGAQGIYGYTF
CDR3nt: TGTGCCAGCAGCCAAGGACTTGGGGCTCAGGGGATCTATGGCTACACCTTC

abundance: -
d_gene: -
j_gene: TRBJ2-7
v_gene: TRBV7-9
CDR3aa: CASSREVYEQYF
CDR3nt: TGTGCCAGCAGCCGTGAGGTGTACGAGCAGTACTTC

abundance: -
d_gene: -
j_gene: TRBJ1-1
v_gene: TRBV5-1
CDR3aa: CASSLVGGNTEAFF
CDR3nt: TGCGCCAGCAGCTTGGTAGGGGGGAACACTGAAGCTTTCTTT

abundance: -
d_gene: -
j_gene: TRBJ2-6
v_gene: TRBV6-1
CDR3aa: CASSGYRAGITGANVLTF
CDR3nt: TGTGCCAGCAGTGGATACAGGGCCGGGATAACTGGGGCCAACGTCCTGACTTTC

abundance: medium-sized
d_gene: -
j_gene: TRBJ2-1
v_gene: TRBV19
CDR3aa: CASSIRDFSYNEQFF
CDR3nt: TGTGCCAGTAGTATCCGGGACTTCAGCTACAATGAGCAGTTCTTC

abundance: -
d_gene: TRBD2
j_gene: TRBJ2-7
v_gene: TRBV6-5
CDR3aa: CATREGNSYEQYF
CDR3nt: TGTGCCACCAGGGAGGGGAACAGCTACGAGCAGTACTTC

abundance: -
d_gene: TRBD1
j_gene: TRBJ1-4
v_gene: TRBV5-1
CDR3aa: CASSSTQGPGEGLFF
CDR3nt: TGCGCCAGCAGCTCTACACAGGGGCCAGGAGAAGGACTGTTTTTT

abundance: -
d_gene: -
j_gene: TRBJ2-7
v_gene: TRBV4-1
CDR3aa: CASSQGGSYEQYF
CDR3nt: TGCGCCAGCAGCCAAGGTGGGAGTTACGAGCAGTACTTC

abundance: -
d_gene: -
j_gene: TRBJ1-1
v_gene: TRBV11-1
CDR3aa: CASSLPQGRDTEAFF
CDR3nt: TGTGCCAGCAGCCTCCCACAGGGAAGGGACACTGAAGCTTTCTTT

abundance: -
d_gene: -
j_gene: TRBJ1-5
v_gene: TRBV30
CDR3aa: CAWSRESHSNQPQHF
CDR3nt: TGTGCCTGGAGCCGGGAGTCCCATAGCAATCAGCCCCAGCATTTT

abundance: -
d_gene: TRBD2
j_gene: TRBJ2-2
v_gene: TRBV7-9
CDR3aa: CASSERGLAGVENTGELFF
CDR3nt: TGTGCCAGCAGCGAAAGGGGACTAGCGGGAGTTGAGAACACCGGGGAGCTGTTTTTT

abundance: medium-sized
d_gene: -
j_gene: TRBJ2-1
v_gene: TRBV6-5
CDR3aa: CASTDGSGTRDEQFF
CDR3nt: TGTGCCAGCACCGACGGTAGCGGAACAAGGGATGAGCAGTTCTTC

abundance: -
d_gene: -
j_gene: TRBJ2-7
v_gene: TRBV27
CDR3aa: CASSFRAEQYF
CDR3nt: TGTGCCAGCAGTTTTAGAGCCGAGCAGTACTTC

abundance: -
d_gene: -
j_gene: TRBJ1-2
v_gene: TRBV2
CDR3aa: CASSDRSFNYGYTF
CDR3nt: TGTGCCAGCAGTGATAGAAGTTTTAACTATGGCTACACCTTC

abundance: -
d_gene: TRBD2
j_gene: TRBJ2-1
v_gene: TRBV5-1
CDR3aa: CASKLRGSSYNEQFF
CDR3nt: TGCGCCAGCAAATTGCGCGGGAGCTCCTACAATGAGCAGTTCTTC

abundance: -
d_gene: TRBD1
j_gene: TRBJ1-5
v_gene: TRBV7-9
CDR3aa: CASSPGGQSNQPQHF
CDR3nt: TGTGCCAGCAGCCCTGGGGGACAGAGCAATCAGCCCCAGCATTTT

abundance: -
d_gene: TRBD1
j_gene: TRBJ1-5
v_gene: TRBV28
CDR3aa: CASTPPPGQGARQPQHF
CDR3nt: TGTGCCAGCACACCGCCCCCGGGACAGGGGGCTAGACAGCCCCAGCATTTT

abundance: -
d_gene: TRBD1
j_gene: TRBJ1-2
v_gene: TRBV7-9
CDR3aa: CASSLPFRTGVDYGYTF
CDR3nt: TGTGCCAGCAGCTTACCATTTAGGACAGGGGTGGACTATGGCTACACCTTC

abundance: -
d_gene: -
j_gene: TRBJ1-1
v_gene: TRBV18
CDR3aa: CASSPETAMNTEAFF
CDR3nt: TGTGCCAGCTCACCAGAAACAGCAATGAACACTGAAGCTTTCTTT

abundance: -
d_gene: -
j_gene: TRBJ2-3
v_gene: TRBV4-3
CDR3aa: CASSQAWTTTDTQYF
CDR3nt: TGCGCCAGCAGCCAAGCCTGGACTACCACAGATACGCAGTATTTT

abundance: -
d_gene: TRBD2
j_gene: TRBJ2-7
v_gene: TRBV30
CDR3aa: CAWSVSLAGREQYF
CDR3nt: TGTGCCTGGAGTGTCTCCCTAGCGGGGCGGGAGCAGTACTTC

abundance: -
d_gene: -
j_gene: TRBJ2-2
v_gene: TRBV11-2
CDR3aa: CASSFRTGRGTGELFF
CDR3nt: TGTGCCAGCAGCTTTCGGACAGGGAGGGGCACCGGGGAGCTGTTTTTT

abundance: -
d_gene: -
j_gene: TRBJ2-1
v_gene: TRBV5-5
CDR3aa: CASRAGGLNEQFF
CDR3nt: TGTGCCAGCAGGGCCGGGGGGCTAAATGAGCAGTTCTTC

abundance: -
d_gene: TRBD1
j_gene: TRBJ1-2
v_gene: TRBV27
CDR3aa: CASSLSTGVNYGYTF
CDR3nt: TGTGCCAGCAGTTTATCGACAGGGGTGAACTATGGCTACACCTTC

abundance: -
d_gene: TRBD1
j_gene: TRBJ2-2
v_gene: TRBV12-5
CDR3aa: CASGLTGMRTGELFF
CDR3nt: TGTGCTAGTGGCCTGACAGGGATGAGAACCGGGGAGCTGTTTTTT

abundance: -
d_gene: TRBD2
j_gene: TRBJ2-2
v_gene: TRBV7-8
CDR3aa: CASSLEKTSGGATGELFF
CDR3nt: TGTGCCAGCAGCTTAGAGAAGACTAGCGGGGGGGCAACCGGGGAGCTGTTTTTT

abundance: -
d_gene: TRBD1
j_gene: TRBJ2-3
v_gene: TRBV7-9
CDR3aa: CASSRQGATDTQYF
CDR3nt: TGTGCCAGCAGCCGACAGGGGGCGACAGATACGCAGTATTTT

abundance: -
d_gene: TRBD1
j_gene: TRBJ2-5
v_gene: TRBV7-9
CDR3aa: CASSSRQGGETQYF
CDR3nt: TGTGCCAGCAGCTCCCGACAGGGTGGGGAGACCCAGTACTTC

abundance: -
d_gene: -
j_gene: TRBJ1-2
v_gene: TRBV5-5
CDR3aa: CASSFRITTNYGYTF
CDR3nt: TGTGCCAGCAGCTTTCGGATAACTACTAACTATGGCTACACCTTC

abundance: -
d_gene: TRBD1
j_gene: TRBJ2-1
v_gene: TRBV6-5
CDR3aa: CASSSATGGSYNEQFF
CDR3nt: TGTGCCAGCAGTTCCGCCACAGGGGGCTCCTACAATGAGCAGTTCTTC

abundance: -
d_gene: -
j_gene: TRBJ2-1
v_gene: TRBV4-1
CDR3aa: CASSDLDNEQFF
CDR3nt: TGCGCCAGCAGCGATTTAGACAATGAGCAGTTCTTC

abundance: -
d_gene: -
j_gene: TRBJ1-4
v_gene: TRBV7-2
CDR3aa: CASSPGTSTNEKLFF
CDR3nt: TGTGCCAGCAGCCCGGGGACAAGCACTAATGAAAAACTGTTTTTT

abundance: -
d_gene: TRBD2
j_gene: TRBJ2-2
v_gene: TRBV6-1
CDR3aa: CASSRLAGVEELFF
CDR3nt: TGTGCCAGCAGTAGACTAGCGGGAGTCGAGGAGCTGTTTTTT

abundance: -
d_gene: TRBD2
j_gene: TRBJ2-1
v_gene: TRBV29-1
CDR3aa: CSALSGRAGDEQFF
CDR3nt: TGCAGCGCTCTTAGCGGGAGGGCGGGTGATGAGCAGTTCTTC